The present T cell receptor beta chain was sequenced within a study of OX40 agonist ivuxolimab in advanced cancers. Study-wide context: Ivuxolimab, which targeted the costimulatory receptor OX40 (CD134), was an agonistic, fully human IgG2 monoclonal antibody. The purpose of peripheral TCRbeta sequencing was to test whether ivuxolimab changed TCR sequence diversity and led to clonal T-cell expansion. Intravenous ivuxolimab was administered to patients every 2 weeks at six dose levels: 0.01, 0.1, 0.3, 1.5, 3 and 10 mg/kg. Prior anti-PD-1, anti-PD-L1 or anti-CTLA-4 therapy was permitted, and 35% to 40% of dose-escalation patients had received checkpoint inhibitors. Among the roughly 52 dose-escalation patients, about 19 had hepatocellular carcinoma, 15 or so melanoma, 9 renal cell carcinoma and 9 head and neck cancer. The paper reports the monotherapy dose-escalation portion (N of about 51 patients) of the phase I ivuxolimab trial. Three dose-escalation patients achieved partial responses, one with hepatocellular carcinoma and two with cutaneous melanoma. A male proportion of nearly 85% and a mean age of 60 years, ranging from roughly 23 to 80, were recorded for the dose-escalation cohort. Findings and caveats that apply to the study as a whole: The antigen specificity of the peripheral T cells that underwent clonal expansion was not determined. After ivuxolimab, expanded clones were on average more numerous among CD8+ T cells than among CD4+ T cells. In the 0.1-3.0 mg/kg groups, partial responders were among the patients with the lowest normalized peripheral clonal expansion, particularly in CD8+ T cells. Low levels of normalized T-cell clonal expansion were also seen in some patients who did not respond. At doses of 0.1 to 3.0 mg/kg, clonal expansion of both CD4+ and CD8+ T cells in blood was seen between baseline and week 6.

Patients with a history of autoimmune disease or receiving systemic immunosuppression were excluded from the trial. Peripheral blood for TCR sequencing was drawn from every dose cohort at baseline, at cycle 4 day 1 and at cycle 7 day 1. Samples were obtained from an open-label, multicenter, first-in-human phase I dose-escalation trial of ivuxolimab. Adults with locally advanced or metastatic head and neck squamous cell, hepatocellular, melanoma or renal cell carcinoma were enrolled in the trial. Before TCR sequencing, CD4+ T cells and CD8+ T cells from peripheral blood were sorted into separate populations. CDR1 LGHNA and CDR2 YSLEER are derived from the germline V gene. The V end gives up 4 bases and the J end 0 bases, leaving 8 bases in the junction not matched to a gene. Spanning cysteine to phenylalanine, the CDR3 consists of 16 amino acids. Only the CDR3 region is kept as DNA, spanning 48 bases read in frame from base 1.

To sequence the TCRbeta CDR3 region, genomic DNA was isolated from the sorted cells. The immunoSEQ Assay was used for sequencing of TCRbeta CDR3 regions. What TCRdb holds here is the immuneACCESS table cut down to in-frame rearrangements. Part of the clones is not present; checked against another copy, under half of the missing clones reflect an unresolved V gene, and the others are unexplained. Recorded for this sample are 66,000 or so clones; around 90% of them occurred a single time. The ten largest clones represent just over 2% of the sample. Notes on this clone: The antigen this receptor binds is unknown. Qualities for individual bases were not recorded, and no much larger clone is one base off.

The sequence links TRBV4-3 to TRBJ2-7, with 8 bases in between that match TRBD1. The receptor comes from an adult with an advanced solid tumor such as melanoma, head and neck, liver or kidney cancer. The sample consisted of CD4+ or CD8+ T cells sorted from blood, taken in a trial of the OX40 agonist ivuxolimab. The nucleotides read TGCGCCAGCAGCCTACAAATTACAGGGGGCTCCTACGAGCAGTACTTC. It codes for CASSLQITGGSYEQYF.